Below, 17 T cell receptor beta chains from the same sample are listed, as sequenced in a study of blood T cell repertoires in COVID-19. Profiled with immunoSEQ multiplex PCR; TCRdb holds only in-frame clones, not every one. This sample has some 300,000 clones, with about 91% found just once. The specimen sequenced was peripheral blood. The receptors come from a woman between 25 and 40 years old who had recovered from COVID-19.

The CDR3 reads CASSPGGGVQYF. The CDR3 nucleotides are TGTGCCAGCAGCCCAGGTGGGGGGGTGCAGTACTTC. The rearrangement uses TRBV7-8 and TRBJ2-7; 7 nucleotides match TRBD2. The CDR3 loop spans 12 amino acids. V gave up 5 bases and J gave up 9 bases; unmatched junction bases: 7. Per germline, CDR1 SGHVS and CDR2 FQNEAQ.

This clone has only a few counts. The rearrangement links TRBV4-2 to TRBJ2-2; 11 bases align to TRBD2. Trimming cost V 2 bases and J 5 bases; bases outside gene matches: 10. Germline V gene lookup returns CDR1 LGHNA and CDR2 YNFKEQ. The CDR3 length is 18 residues. The CDR3 protein is CASSQIPSGLAVTGELFF. CDR3 in DNA: TGTGCCAGCAGCCAAATTCCATCGGGACTAGCGGTAACCGGGGAGCTGTTTTTT.

Ten or more counts support this clone. The V and J genes are TRBV12-3 or TRBV12-4 and TRBJ1-5; D gene uncertain. The CDR3 runs 13 residues. Trimming cost V 3 bases and J 7 bases, with 10 bases left between them. Here the CDR3 DNA reads TGTGCCAGCAGTTTTAGGTCAGGCCAGCCCCAGCATTTT. Translated: CASSFRSGQPQHF.

The V gene is TRBV27, the J gene TRBJ1-5; TRBD1 matches at 10 bases. With 8 bases clipped from V and 13 bases from J, the junction kept 14 bases outside the gene matches. Germline V gives CDR1 MNHEY, CDR2 SMNVEV (reference sequence). This CDR3 is built from 14 residues. Here the CDR3 DNA reads TGTGCCAGCCAACCGGGACAGGGGCTTGGGTTGCAGCATTTT. Its translation: CASQPGQGLGLQHF.

The chain links TRBV27 to TRBJ1-5, with unresolved D. The germline V gene has CDR1 MNHEY and CDR2 SMNVEV (reference sequence). V shed 0 bases and J shed 5 bases, with 8 bases lying between them. The CDR3 is 14 amino acids. For the CDR3, the DNA is TGTGCCAGCAGTTTATCGAAGGGAGATCAGCCCCAGCATTTT. Amino acids: CASSLSKGDQPQHF.

J is TRBJ1-1 and V is TRBV5-1, with a tentative D call TRBD1 (6 bases). Germline V gene sequence: CDR1 SGHRS, CDR2 YFSETQ. This CDR3 spans 13 amino acids. The V end lost 5 bases, the J end lost 7 bases, and 15 bases lay between the germline ends. The CDR3, as DNA: TGCGCCAGCAGTCCAGGGGCCCACTTTGAAGCTTTCTTT. The encoded protein is CASSPGAHFEAFF.

The chain recombines TRBV5-1 with TRBJ2-5, with D perhaps matching TRBD1 (6 bases). Trimming took 4 bases from V and 4 from J, leaving 14 bases between them. CDR1 and CDR2 (germline): SGHRS, YFSETQ. CDR3 length equals 14 residues. DNA of the CDR3: TGCGCCAGCAGCAAGGACGTCAGGGGAGAGACCCAGTACTTC. The encoded protein is CASSKDVRGETQYF.

This chain uses TRBV13 with TRBJ1-2; D remains unclear. Germline CDR1 and CDR2: PRHDT and FYEKMQ (reference sequence). The CDR3 is made up of 14 amino acids. Trimming left V 2 bases short and J 4 bases short, with 11 bases between. This CDR3 is CASSLSSRGYGYTF. CDR3 coding DNA: TGTGCCAGCAGCTTAAGTTCTCGGGGCTATGGCTACACCTTC.

This clone was detected only a few times. The genes are TRBV5-5 and TRBJ1-4; weak D call: TRBD1 (6 bases). This CDR3 is built from 16 residues. Germline values: CDR1 SGHKS, CDR2 YYEKEE (reference sequence). The V gene lost 0 bases and the J gene lost 5 bases, with 14 bases spanning the gap. CDR3 DNA: TGTGCCAGCAGCTTGGTTTGGACGGACAGAAATGAAAAACTGTTTTTT. Translated, it gives CASSLVWTDRNEKLFF.

DNA for the CDR3: TGTGCCAGCAGTTTATCGGCGGGATCAGGGACGTACGAGCAGTACTTC. Residues: CASSLSAGSGTYEQYF. The rearrangement uses TRBV27 and TRBJ2-7; tentative D call: TRBD2 (6 bases). Germline lookup yields CDR1 MNHEY and CDR2 SMNVEV (reference sequence). The CDR3 runs 16 residues. The V end was cut by 0 bases, the J end by 4 bases, with 16 bases between.

The gene calls are TRBV6-1 and TRBJ2-7; the match to TRBD2 covers 10 bases. Germline V CDR1 and CDR2: MNHNS, SASEGT. The CDR3 has 15 amino acids. V gave up 2 bases and J gave up 4 bases; unmatched junction bases: 5. The CDR3 nucleotides are TGTGCCAGCAGTGAAAGCGGGGGGGTAGGGTACGAGCAGTACTTC. Amino acids: CASSESGGVGYEQYF.

The rearrangement joins TRBV19 to TRBJ1-2; D is ambiguous. The germline V gene encodes CDR1 LNHDA and CDR2 SQIVND (reference sequence). This CDR3 has 13 residues. Trimming took off 3 bases at V and 5 bases at J, with 10 bases between the two ends. This chain's CDR3 is CASSIMVAYGYTF. CDR3 DNA: TGTGCCAGTAGTATTATGGTTGCGTATGGCTACACCTTC.

The chain uses TRBV19 and TRBJ2-7, with D possibly matching TRBD2 (5 bases). Germline V gives CDR1 LNHDA, CDR2 SQIVND (reference sequence). The V end was cut by 3 bases, the J end by 2 bases, with 17 bases between. This CDR3 contains 16 residues. The CDR3 loop is CASSIAWAGVPYEQYF. The CDR3 DNA reads as TGTGCCAGTAGTATCGCCTGGGCCGGGGTCCCCTACGAGCAGTACTTC.

The V and J genes are TRBV7-9 and TRBJ2-1; D is uncertain. Germline V CDR1 and CDR2: SEHNR, FQNEAQ (reference sequence). This CDR3 contains 11 residues. Trimming removed 5 bases from V and 7 bases from J, with 6 bases in between. The CDR3 DNA is TGTGCCAGCAGCCCAACTAATGAGCAGTTCTTC. Its translation is CASSPTNEQFF.

This rearrangement joins TRBV18 to TRBJ2-4, with TRBD1 matching over 7 bases. The V gene end was trimmed by 2 bases and the J gene end by 3 bases; junction bases not matched to a gene: 7. Germline CDR1 reads KGHSH; CDR2 reads LQKENI. The CDR3 is 16 amino acids. This chain's CDR3 is CASSPIRQGNKNIQYF. CDR3 bases: TGTGCCAGCTCACCAATTCGACAGGGTAACAAAAACATTCAGTACTTC.

The V gene is TRBV9, the J gene TRBJ2-5; possible D gene TRBD2, 5 bases. The V and J ends lost 4 bases and 4 bases respectively, with 20 bases between them. The CDR3 is 16 residues long. Germline CDR1 and CDR2: SGDLS and YYNGEE. This CDR3 is CASSLRIKLVPETQYF. The CDR3 DNA is TGTGCCAGCAGCTTACGAATAAAACTAGTGCCAGAGACCCAGTACTTC.

This clone was seen a single time. The V and J genes are TRBV28 and TRBJ1-5, with D maybe TRBD1 (6 bases). CDR1 and CDR2 from the germline V gene are MDHEN and SYDVKM. Trimming cost V 7 bases and J 2 bases, with 15 bases left between them. The CDR3 is 15 residues long. CDR3 DNA sequence: TGTGCCAGCACCCCGTACAGGGTCCGCAATCAGCCCCAGCATTTT. The encoded protein is CASTPYRVRNQPQHF. The entire variable domain, with the rest obtained from reference TRBV28 and TRBJ1-5, is as follows: DVKVTQSSRYLVKRTGEKVFLECVQDMDHENMFWYRQDPGLGLRLIYFSYDVKMKEKGDIPEGYSVSREKKERFSLILESASTNQTSMYLCASTPYRVRNQPQHFGDGTRLSIL.